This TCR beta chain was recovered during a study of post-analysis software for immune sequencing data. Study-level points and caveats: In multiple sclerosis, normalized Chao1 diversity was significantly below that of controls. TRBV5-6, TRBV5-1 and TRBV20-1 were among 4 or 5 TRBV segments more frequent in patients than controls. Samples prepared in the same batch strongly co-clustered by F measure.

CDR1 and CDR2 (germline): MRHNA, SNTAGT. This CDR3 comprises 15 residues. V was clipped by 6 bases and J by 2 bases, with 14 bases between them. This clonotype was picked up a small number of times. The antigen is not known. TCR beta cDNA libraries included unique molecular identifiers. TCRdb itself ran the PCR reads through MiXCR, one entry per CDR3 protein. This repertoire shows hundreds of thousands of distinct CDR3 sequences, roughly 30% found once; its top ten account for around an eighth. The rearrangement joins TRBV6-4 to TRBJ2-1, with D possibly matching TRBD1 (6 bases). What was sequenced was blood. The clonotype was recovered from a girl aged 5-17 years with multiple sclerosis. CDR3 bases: TGTGCCAGCAGCGAAACAGGGATCCCCTACAATGAGCAGTTCTTC. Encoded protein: CASSETGIPYNEQFF.